These 26 T cell receptor beta chains came from one sample sequenced in a study of vaccination effects on CD4 cells after COVID-19. These receptors have no known antigen. Sequencing was performed with immunoSEQ multiplex PCR; in TCRdb, only in-frame clones are kept and a portion is missing. This repertoire shows about 70,000 clones, 73% found once; its top ten account for around 5%. Before any sequencing was done, the ViraFEST assay used viral peptide pools to expand antigen-specific CD4+ T cells. At the end of 10 days of culture, CD4+ T cells were isolated. SARS-CoV-2 infection was confirmed by PCR in the person between March and December 2020. The material was CD4+ T cells from PBMCs cultured with HIV peptides, obtained before COVID-19 vaccination. Subset specified: HIV-1 Nef peptide pool negative control/reference culture. All receptors come from a human donor who had a prior SARS-CoV-2 infection.

This chain uses TRBV7-9 with TRBJ2-7; 8 nucleotides line up with TRBD2. Germline V CDR1 and CDR2: SEHNR, FQNEAQ (reference sequence). The CDR3 is made up of 15 amino acids. Germline trimming cut 4 bases from V and 3 bases from J; bases unmatched to any gene: 8. CDR3 nucleotide sequence: TGTGCCAGCAGCTCACCCGCGGGGGGAGACTACGAGCAGTACTTC. Translated: CASSSPAGGDYEQYF.

This clone came up a few times. The chain is built from TRBV9 and TRBJ2-1; no clear D gene. The CDR3 contains 15 residues. The germline V gene has CDR1 SGDLS and CDR2 YYNGEE. V shed 0 bases and J shed 8 bases, with 15 bases lying between them. The CDR3 sequence is CASSVGTDLSDEQFF. The CDR3 DNA sequence: TGTGCCAGCAGCGTAGGCACAGATCTATCCGATGAGCAGTTCTTC.

The J gene is TRBJ2-2, the V gene TRBV7-6; 12 bases agree with TRBD2. The CDR3 is made up of 16 amino acids. Trimming cost V 5 bases and J 6 bases; bases outside gene matches: 7. The germline V gene encodes CDR1 SGHVS and CDR2 FNYEAQ. CDR3 sequence: CASSLTSGRGAGELFF. CDR3 in DNA: TGTGCCAGCAGCCTGACTAGCGGGAGAGGGGCCGGGGAGCTGTTTTTT.

This clone has a handful of counts. The chain couples TRBV4-3 to TRBJ2-3; D is perhaps TRBD1 or TRBD2 (6 bases each). Germline CDR1 is LGHNA and CDR2 is YSLEER. This CDR3 has 16 residues. Deletions cut 1 base from V and 4 bases from J, with 15 bases between. CDR3 coding DNA: TGCGCCAGCAGCCAAGCGTGGGGGCGGGGAGCAGATACGCAGTATTTT. Translation gives CASSQAWGRGADTQYF.

V is TRBV5-1 and J is TRBJ1-6; D possibly corresponds to TRBD1 (5 bases). The germline gives CDR1 SGHRS, CDR2 YFSETQ. The V end was cut by 0 bases, the J end by 9 bases, with 13 bases between. The length of the CDR3 is 15 residues. The CDR3 loop reads CASSLESSGTSPLHF. The CDR3, as DNA: TGCGCCAGCAGCTTGGAGAGCTCTGGGACTTCACCCCTCCACTTT.

V and J are TRBV5-1 and TRBJ2-3, with D unclear. Germline V gives CDR1 SGHRS, CDR2 YFSETQ. V lost 1 base and J lost 5, with 8 bases in between. This CDR3 contains 13 residues. The CDR3 bases are TGCGCCAGCAGCTTGTCGGTTGTAGATACGCAGTATTTT. Translation: CASSLSVVDTQYF.

V usage is TRBV5-6 and J usage is TRBJ2-7; D is tentatively TRBD1 or TRBD2 (5 bases each). CDR3 length: 14 residues. Germline V gives CDR1 SGHDT, CDR2 YYEEEE. V dropped 0 bases and J dropped 5 bases, with 12 bases sitting between them. As DNA, the CDR3 is TGTGCCAGCAGCTTGGGGGGACCTAGTGACGAGCAGTACTTC. It specifies CASSLGGPSDEQYF.

This chain joins TRBV5-1 and TRBJ2-2; a weak D match, TRBD1 (6 bases). Trimming removed 4 bases from V and 6 bases from J, with 13 bases in between. CDR3 length equals 14 residues. CDR1 is SGHRS, CDR2 YFSETQ, per germline. CDR3 coding DNA: TGCGCCAGCAGCGAACCCCAGGGGCCCGGGGAGCTGTTTTTT. Translated, it gives CASSEPQGPGELFF.

The chain links TRBV9 to TRBJ1-3; D is unresolved. The CDR3 spans 14 residues. Looked up from germline, CDR1 is SGDLS and CDR2 is YYNGEE. V shed 3 bases and J shed 2 bases, with 9 bases lying between them. DNA of the CDR3: TGTGCCAGCAGCGAGCGGGAACCTGGAAACACCATATATTTT. It specifies CASSEREPGNTIYF.

Here the CDR3 reads CASSRQGPQETQYF. In nucleotides, the CDR3 is TGCGCCAGCAGCCGACAGGGCCCACAAGAGACCCAGTACTTC. The gene calls are TRBV5-1 and TRBJ2-5; TRBD1 agrees at 7 bases. This CDR3 region has 14 residues. J lost 2 bases, V lost 4 bases, and 5 bases had no gene match. The germline CDR1 and CDR2 sequences are SGHRS and YFSETQ.

The chain employs TRBV27 and TRBJ2-1, with 9 bases that match TRBD1. Germline values: CDR1 MNHEY, CDR2 SMNVEV (reference sequence). The V gene end was trimmed by 7 bases and the J gene end by 0 bases; junction bases not matched to a gene: 1. This CDR3 region has 14 residues. As DNA, the CDR3 is TGTGCCAGCAAGGGACAGGGCTCCTACAATGAGCAGTTCTTC. Translated: CASKGQGSYNEQFF.

The genes are TRBV3-1 (or the pseudogene TRBV3-2) and TRBJ1-2, with D maybe TRBD1 (6 bases). CDR1 and CDR2 (germline): LGHDT, YNNKEL (reference sequence). The CDR3 covers 14 residues. V gave up 1 base and J gave up 4 bases, with 10 bases separating them. CDR3 sequence: CASSQGGPGYGYTF. CDR3 DNA sequence: TGTGCCAGCAGCCAAGGGGGGCCTGGCTATGGCTACACCTTC.

In its sample, this clone was seen a few times. The V gene is TRBV6-6, the J gene TRBJ2-7; TRBD1 matches at 7 bases. Germline CDR1 reads MNHNY; CDR2 reads SVGAGI (reference sequence). V was clipped by 6 bases and J by 0 bases; unmatched bases: 8. The CDR3 consists of 15 residues. This CDR3 is CASRPTAGGSYEQYF. The CDR3 nucleotides read TGTGCCAGCAGACCAACAGCAGGGGGCTCCTACGAGCAGTACTTC.

The CDR3 bases are TGTGCCAGCAGCCGCCGTTCTTGGACAGGGGGCGGTGAAAAACTGTTTTTT. Its translation: CASSRRSWTGGGEKLFF. The chain couples TRBV27 to TRBJ1-4, with TRBD1 matching over 11 bases. The CDR3 is made up of 17 amino acids. V was clipped by 6 bases and J by 7 bases; unmatched bases: 13. Germline V gene data show CDR1 as MNHEY and CDR2 as SMNVEV (reference sequence).

V is TRBV9 and J is TRBJ1-5, with a possible D match to TRBD1 (5 bases). This CDR3 contains 16 residues. Germline lookup yields CDR1 SGDLS and CDR2 YYNGEE. V lost 4 bases and J 4 bases, leaving 18 bases between the germline ends. CDR3 in DNA: TGTGCCAGCAGCCCCCAAGGTGAGGGGCCAAATCAGCCCCAGCATTTT. The encoded protein is CASSPQGEGPNQPQHF.

This chain joins TRBV24-1 and TRBJ2-1; TRBD1 is a possible D gene (6 bases). Trimming removed 5 bases from V and 9 bases from J, with 19 bases in between. The CDR3 has 15 residues. From germline, CDR1 is KGHDR and CDR2 SFDVKD. The CDR3 protein is CATSGNRAAGGEQFF. The CDR3 region has the DNA TGTGCCACCAGTGGTAACAGGGCGGCGGGTGGTGAGCAGTTCTTC.

The gene calls are TRBV2 and TRBJ2-3, with TRBD2 as a possible D gene (6 bases). V was cut by 8 bases and J by 0 bases, with 15 bases left in between. Per germline, CDR1 SNHLY and CDR2 FYNNEI. This CDR3 spans 15 amino acids. Written as DNA, the CDR3 is TGTGCCAGCGACTTCTGGGGGGTAAGCACAGATACGCAGTATTTT. It yields the protein CASDFWGVSTDTQYF.

The V call is TRBV2, the J call TRBJ2-5, with 8 bases identical to TRBD2. After removal of 5 bases from V and 2 bases from J, the junction contained 10 bases not matched to a gene. Germline V gives CDR1 SNHLY, CDR2 FYNNEI. The CDR3 sequence is 16 residues long. The CDR3 DNA reads as TGTGCCAGCAGTCGTACTCCTATAGCGGGGCAAGAGACCCAGTACTTC. Its protein product is CASSRTPIAGQETQYF.

The chain uses TRBV2 and TRBJ1-5; D perhaps matches TRBD1 (5 bases). V lost 3 bases and J lost 5, with 20 bases in between. Germline-derived CDR1 and CDR2 are SNHLY and FYNNEI. The CDR3 runs to 17 residues. The CDR3 sequence is CASSESQRGVADQPQHF. The CDR3 DNA is TGTGCCAGCAGTGAGAGTCAGAGAGGGGTTGCCGATCAGCCCCAGCATTTT.

The gene calls are TRBV2 and TRBJ1-2, with D maybe TRBD1 (5 bases). The CDR3 runs 13 residues. V was cut by 8 bases and J by 8 bases, with 18 bases left in between. The germline CDR1 and CDR2 sequences are SNHLY and FYNNEI. This CDR3 is CASRLGAETGYTF. The CDR3 DNA is TGTGCCAGCCGCCTCGGGGCGGAAACAGGCTACACCTTC.

The chain carries TRBV12-5 and TRBJ1-3, with D perhaps TRBD1 (5 bases). This CDR3 is 17 amino acids long. Germline loops: CDR1 LGHNT, CDR2 FRNRAP. The V end was cut by 1 base, the J end by 0 bases, with 13 bases between. CDR3 in DNA: TGTGCTAGTGGTTTGGGAGCCCTGGGGGGCTCTGGAAACACCATATATTTT. Translating it yields CASGLGALGGSGNTIYF. The entire variable domain, with the rest obtained from reference TRBV12-5 and TRBJ1-3, is as follows: DARVTQTPRHKVTEMGQEVTMRCQPILGHNTVFWYRQTMMQGLELLAYFRNRAPLDDSGMPKDRFSAEMPDATLATLKIQPSEPRDSAVYFCASGLGALGGSGNTIYFGEGSWLTVV.

Only a few counts were recorded for this clone. The rearrangement uses TRBV24-1 and TRBJ2-1; the match to TRBD2 covers 9 bases. The germline CDR1 and CDR2 sequences are KGHDR and SFDVKD. The junction had 13 bases not matched to a gene; V was cut back by 4 bases and J by 4 bases. This CDR3 is 18 amino acids long. The DNA for the CDR3 is TGTGCCACCAGTGACCCACGGGCCACGAGCGGGGGGTACAATGAGCAGTTCTTC. Its protein is CATSDPRATSGGYNEQFF.

This clone has more than one count but fewer than ten. V usage is TRBV27 and J usage is TRBJ2-2; 9 bases fit TRBD2. From germline, CDR1 is MNHEY and CDR2 SMNVEV (reference sequence). The CDR3 totals 16 residues. V lost 6 bases and J lost 4; bases outside the gene matches: 9. The chain's CDR3 is CASRISGSRITGELFF. The DNA of the CDR3 is TGTGCCAGCAGGATTAGCGGGAGTCGTATCACCGGGGAGCTGTTTTTT.

This clone was found once. The chain carries TRBV7-9 and TRBJ1-4; D call uncertain. Germline CDR1 reads SEHNR; CDR2 reads FQNEAQ (reference sequence). V lost 4 bases and J 4 bases, leaving 13 bases between the germline ends. The length of the CDR3 is 15 residues. The CDR3 coding sequence is TGTGCCAGCAGCTCGGTTGGCAGAAATAATGAAAAACTGTTTTTT. Its translation is CASSSVGRNNEKLFF.

V usage is TRBV3-1 (or the pseudogene TRBV3-2) and J usage is TRBJ1-1; D gene unclear. The CDR3 has 13 amino acids. Trimming removed 1 base at V and 5 bases at J, with 8 bases between. Germline values: CDR1 LGHDT, CDR2 YNNKEL (reference sequence). CDR3 in DNA: TGTGCCAGCAGCCAAGGATCGGGTACTGAAGCTTTCTTT. Its protein is CASSQGSGTEAFF.

The V gene is TRBV19, the J gene TRBJ2-7; TRBD2 agrees at 7 bases. CDR1 and CDR2 from the germline V gene are LNHDA and SQIVND (reference sequence). Unmatched junction bases numbered 2, after V lost 1 base and J lost 2 bases. CDR3 length: 14 amino acids. CDR3 residues: CASSIVGGTYEQYF. Here the CDR3 DNA reads TGTGCCAGTAGTATAGTGGGGGGGACCTACGAGCAGTACTTC.